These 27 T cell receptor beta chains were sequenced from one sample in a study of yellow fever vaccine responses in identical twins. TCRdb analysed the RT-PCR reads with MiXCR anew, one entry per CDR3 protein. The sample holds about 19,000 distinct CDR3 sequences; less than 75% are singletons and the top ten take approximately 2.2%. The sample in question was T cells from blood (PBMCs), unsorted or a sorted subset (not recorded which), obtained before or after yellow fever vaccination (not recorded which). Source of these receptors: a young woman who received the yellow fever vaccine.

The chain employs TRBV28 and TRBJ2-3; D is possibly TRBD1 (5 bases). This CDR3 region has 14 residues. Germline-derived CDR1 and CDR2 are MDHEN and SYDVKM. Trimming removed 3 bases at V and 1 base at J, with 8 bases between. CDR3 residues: CASSLVRGTDTQYF. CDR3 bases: TGTGCCAGCAGTTTGGTCAGGGGCACAGATACGCAGTATTTT.

DNA of the CDR3: TGTGCCAGCAGCGCGGACCATACGCAGTATTTT. This gives the protein CASSADHTQYF. The V call is TRBV27, the J call TRBJ2-3; D not certain. CDR1 is MNHEY, CDR2 SMNVEV, per germline (reference sequence). The CDR3 is 11 residues long. Trimming took 6 bases from V and 7 from J, leaving 8 bases between them.

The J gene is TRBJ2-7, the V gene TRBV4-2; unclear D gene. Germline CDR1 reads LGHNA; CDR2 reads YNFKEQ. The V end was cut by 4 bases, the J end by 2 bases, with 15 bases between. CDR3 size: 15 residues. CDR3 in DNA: TGTGCCAGCAGCCCCGGGCCCGGCGGAGCCTACGAGCAGTACGTC. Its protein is CASSPGPGGAYEQYV.

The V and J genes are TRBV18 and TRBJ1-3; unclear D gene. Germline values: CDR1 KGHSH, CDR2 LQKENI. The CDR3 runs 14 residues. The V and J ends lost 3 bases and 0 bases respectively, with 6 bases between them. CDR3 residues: CASSPWGSGNTIYF. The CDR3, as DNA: TGTGCCAGCTCACCTTGGGGCTCTGGAAACACCATATATTTT.

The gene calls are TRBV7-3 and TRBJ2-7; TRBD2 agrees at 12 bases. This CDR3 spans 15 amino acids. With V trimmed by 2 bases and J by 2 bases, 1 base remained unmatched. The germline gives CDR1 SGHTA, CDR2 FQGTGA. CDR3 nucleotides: TGTGCCAGCAGCTTACGGACTAGCGGGACCTACGAGCAGTACTTC. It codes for CASSLRTSGTYEQYF. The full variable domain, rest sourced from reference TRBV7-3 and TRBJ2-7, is GAGVSQTPSNKVTEKGKYVELRCDPISGHTALYWYRQSLGQGPEFLIYFQGTGAADDSGLPNDRFFAVRPEGSVSTLKIQRTERGDSAVYLCASSLRTSGTYEQYFGPGTRLTVT.

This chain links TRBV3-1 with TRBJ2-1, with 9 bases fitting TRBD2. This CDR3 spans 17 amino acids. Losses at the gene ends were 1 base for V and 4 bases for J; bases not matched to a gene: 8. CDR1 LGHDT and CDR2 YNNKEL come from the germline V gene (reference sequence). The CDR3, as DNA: TGTGCCAGCAGCCAAGCCCAGGGACTAGCCAAATACAATGAGCAGTTCTTC. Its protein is CASSQAQGLAKYNEQFF.

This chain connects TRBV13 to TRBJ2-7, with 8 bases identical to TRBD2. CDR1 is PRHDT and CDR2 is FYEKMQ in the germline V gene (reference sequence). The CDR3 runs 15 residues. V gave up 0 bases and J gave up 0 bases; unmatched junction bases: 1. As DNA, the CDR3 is TGTGCCAGCAGCTTAGGACTAGCGGACTCCTACGAGCAGTACTTC. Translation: CASSLGLADSYEQYF.

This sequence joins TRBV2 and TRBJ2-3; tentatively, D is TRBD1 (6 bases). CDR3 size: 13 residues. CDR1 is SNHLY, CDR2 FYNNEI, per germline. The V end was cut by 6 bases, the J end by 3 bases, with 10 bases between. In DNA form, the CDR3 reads TGTGCCAGCAGGGGGACAAGAACAGATACGCAGTATTTT. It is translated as CASRGTRTDTQYF.

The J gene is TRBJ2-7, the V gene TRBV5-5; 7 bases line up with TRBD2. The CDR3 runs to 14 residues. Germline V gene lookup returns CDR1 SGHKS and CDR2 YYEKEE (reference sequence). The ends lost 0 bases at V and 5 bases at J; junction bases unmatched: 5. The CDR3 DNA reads TGTGCCAGCAGCTTGGGGGGGGGGAACGACGAGCAGTACGTC. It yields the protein CASSLGGGNDEQYV.

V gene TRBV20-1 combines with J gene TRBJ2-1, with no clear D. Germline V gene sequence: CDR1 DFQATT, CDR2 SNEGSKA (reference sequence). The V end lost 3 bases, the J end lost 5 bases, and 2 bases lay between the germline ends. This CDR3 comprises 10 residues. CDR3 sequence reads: CSASNNEQFF. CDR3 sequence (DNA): TGCAGTGCTAGTAACAATGAGCAGTTCTTC.

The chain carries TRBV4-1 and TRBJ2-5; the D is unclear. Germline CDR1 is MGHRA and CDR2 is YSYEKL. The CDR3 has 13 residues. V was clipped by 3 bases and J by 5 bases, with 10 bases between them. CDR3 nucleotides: TGCGCCAGCAGCCATTGTTTTGATGAGACCCAGTACTTC. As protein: CASSHCFDETQYF.

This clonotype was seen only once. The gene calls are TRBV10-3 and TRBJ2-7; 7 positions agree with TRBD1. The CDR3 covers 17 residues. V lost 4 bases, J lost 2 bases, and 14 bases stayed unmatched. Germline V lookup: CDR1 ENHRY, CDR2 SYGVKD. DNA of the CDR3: TGTGCCATCAGTGCGTACCCTAGACAGGGATCCCCCTACGAGCAGTACGTC. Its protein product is CAISAYPRQGSPYEQYV.

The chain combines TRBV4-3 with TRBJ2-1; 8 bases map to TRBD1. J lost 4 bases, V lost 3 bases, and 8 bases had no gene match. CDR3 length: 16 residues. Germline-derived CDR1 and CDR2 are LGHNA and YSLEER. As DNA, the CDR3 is TGCGCCAGCAGCCAGCCGGGCCAGGGGGCTTACAATGAGCAGTTCTTC. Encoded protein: CASSQPGQGAYNEQFF.

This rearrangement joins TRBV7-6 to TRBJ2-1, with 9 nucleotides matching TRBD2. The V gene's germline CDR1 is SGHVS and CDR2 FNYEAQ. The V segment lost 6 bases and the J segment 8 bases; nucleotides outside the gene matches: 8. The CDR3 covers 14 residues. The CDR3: CASSWAGGLDEQFF. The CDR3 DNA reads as TGTGCCAGCAGTTGGGCGGGGGGGCTGGATGAGCAGTTCTTC.

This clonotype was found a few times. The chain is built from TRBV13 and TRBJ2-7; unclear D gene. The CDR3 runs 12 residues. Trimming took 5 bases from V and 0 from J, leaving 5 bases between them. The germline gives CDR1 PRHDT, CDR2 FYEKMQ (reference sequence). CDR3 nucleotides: TGTGCCAGCAGCCGTGGCTCCTACGAGCAGTACGTC. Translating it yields CASSRGSYEQYV.

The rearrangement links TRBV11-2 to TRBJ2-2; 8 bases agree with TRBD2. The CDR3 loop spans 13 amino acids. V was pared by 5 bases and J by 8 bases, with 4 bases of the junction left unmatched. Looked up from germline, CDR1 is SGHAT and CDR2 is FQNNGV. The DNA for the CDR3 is TGTGCCAGCAGCCCCAGACTAGCGGGGGAGCTGTTTTTT. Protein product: CASSPRLAGELFF.

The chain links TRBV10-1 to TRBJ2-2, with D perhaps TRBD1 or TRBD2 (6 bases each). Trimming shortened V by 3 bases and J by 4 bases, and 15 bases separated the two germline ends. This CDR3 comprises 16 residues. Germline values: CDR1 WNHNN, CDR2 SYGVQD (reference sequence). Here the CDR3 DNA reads TGCGCCAGCAGTGAAGGAGGGACATTGAGCACCGGGGAGCTGTTTTTT. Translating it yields CASSEGGTLSTGELFF.

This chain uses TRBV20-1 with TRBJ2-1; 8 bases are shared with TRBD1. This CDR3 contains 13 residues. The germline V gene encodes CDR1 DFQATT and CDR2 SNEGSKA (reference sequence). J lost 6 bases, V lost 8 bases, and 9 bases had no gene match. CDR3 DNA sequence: TGCAGTCGAACGAGACAGGGGATCAATGAGCAGTTCTTC. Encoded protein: CSRTRQGINEQFF.

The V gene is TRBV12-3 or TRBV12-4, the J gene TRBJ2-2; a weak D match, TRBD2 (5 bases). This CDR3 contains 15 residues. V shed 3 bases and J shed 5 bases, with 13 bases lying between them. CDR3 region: CASSFREVGTGELFF. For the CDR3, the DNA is TGTGCCAGCAGTTTCCGGGAAGTGGGAACCGGGGAGCTGTTTTTT.

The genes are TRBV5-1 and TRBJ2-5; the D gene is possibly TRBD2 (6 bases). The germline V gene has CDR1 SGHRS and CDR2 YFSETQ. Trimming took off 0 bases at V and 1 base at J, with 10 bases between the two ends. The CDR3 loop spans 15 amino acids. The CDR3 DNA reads TGCGCCAGCAGCTTGGGACTAGTGTCCCAAGAGACCCAGTACTTC. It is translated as CASSLGLVSQETQYF.

CDR3: CSVQGRTSYEQYF. The DNA of the CDR3 is TGCAGCGTTCAGGGGAGGACCTCCTACGAGCAGTACTTC. The chain is built from TRBV29-1 and TRBJ2-7, with D perhaps being TRBD1 or TRBD2 (6 bases each). CDR3 length: 13 amino acids. Trimming pared 5 bases from V and 0 bases from J, leaving 11 bases between. Germline values: CDR1 SQVTM, CDR2 ANQGSEA.

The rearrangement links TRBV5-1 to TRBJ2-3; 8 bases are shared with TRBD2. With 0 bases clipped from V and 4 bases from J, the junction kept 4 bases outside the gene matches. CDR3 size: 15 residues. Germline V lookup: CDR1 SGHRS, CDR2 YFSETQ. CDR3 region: CASSLGAGVPDTQYF. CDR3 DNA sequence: TGCGCCAGCAGCTTGGGAGCGGGAGTCCCAGATACGCAGTATTTT.

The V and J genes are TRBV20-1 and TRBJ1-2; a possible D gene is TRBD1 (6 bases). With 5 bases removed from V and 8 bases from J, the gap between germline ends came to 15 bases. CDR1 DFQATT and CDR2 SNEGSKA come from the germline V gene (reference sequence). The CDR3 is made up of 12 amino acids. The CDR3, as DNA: TGCAGTGCTCCCCTACAGGGTAACGGCTACACCTTC. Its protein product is CSAPLQGNGYTF.

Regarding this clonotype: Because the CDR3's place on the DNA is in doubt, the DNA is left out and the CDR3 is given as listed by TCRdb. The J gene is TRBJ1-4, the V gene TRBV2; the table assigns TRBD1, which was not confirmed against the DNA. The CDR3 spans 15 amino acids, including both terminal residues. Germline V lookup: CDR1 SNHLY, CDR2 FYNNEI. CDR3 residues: CASIRTRGNEKLFFF.

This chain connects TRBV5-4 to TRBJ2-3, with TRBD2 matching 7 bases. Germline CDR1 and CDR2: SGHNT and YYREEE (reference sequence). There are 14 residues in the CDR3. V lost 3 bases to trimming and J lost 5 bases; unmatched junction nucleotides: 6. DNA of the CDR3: TGTGCCAGCAGCTCGGCGGGAGCCCTAGATACGCAGTATTTT. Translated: CASSSAGALDTQYF.

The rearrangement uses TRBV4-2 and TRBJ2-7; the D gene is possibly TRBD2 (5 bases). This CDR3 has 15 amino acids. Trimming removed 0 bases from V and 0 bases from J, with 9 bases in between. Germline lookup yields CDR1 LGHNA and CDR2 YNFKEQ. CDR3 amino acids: CASSQEAEISYEQYF. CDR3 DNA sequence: TGTGCCAGCAGCCAAGAAGCGGAGATCTCCTACGAGCAGTACTTC.

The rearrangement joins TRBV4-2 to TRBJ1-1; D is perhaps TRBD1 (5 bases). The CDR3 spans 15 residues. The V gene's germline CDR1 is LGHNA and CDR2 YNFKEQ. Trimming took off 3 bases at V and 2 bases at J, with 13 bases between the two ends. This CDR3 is CASSQQVGDNTEAFF. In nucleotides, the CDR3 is TGTGCCAGCAGCCAGCAGGTGGGGGATAACACTGAAGCTTTCTTT.